The 25 T cell receptor beta chains in this list originate from one sample, sequenced in a study of human T cells and chemical hapten exposure (dated by TCRdb to 2020 to 2022). Library creation used RACE. The reads were generated on a NextSeq 500. TCRdb reprocessed the public reads (quality trimming at Q25 with fastp, clone calling with MiXCR) and kept in-frame beta chains. Rows with one shared CDR3 protein collapse into an entry with the most common genes and DNA. The sample table lists 150,000 to 200,000 distinct CDR3 sequences, roughly 15% of them with a count of one. The ten largest clones capture about 1.7% of the sample. The time point label, read with the paper, signifies: patch test 1, 2 weeks after DPC sensitization. The treatment or condition label of this sample denotes: therapeutic diphenylcyclopropenone sensitization with weekly scalp DPC. The source material was whole blood, sampled in connection with sensitization to the hapten diphenylcyclopropenone (DPC). The receptors stem from a woman under 40 with alopecia areata. Some clones in this sample may be carry-over from other donors' samples.

This clonotype was picked up a small number of times. The chain carries TRBV29-1 and TRBJ1-2; 7 nucleotides align to TRBD1. This CDR3 spans 12 amino acids. Germline CDR1 is SQVTM and CDR2 is ANQGSEA. Trimming took 7 bases from V and 4 from J; bases not matched to a gene: 6. This chain's CDR3 is CSATGQGYGYTF. CDR3 nucleotides: TGCAGCGCGACAGGGCAGGGCTATGGCTACACCTTC. The variable domain in full, completed from reference TRBV29-1 and TRBJ1-2, reads SAVISQKPSRDICQRGTSLTIQCQVDSQVTMMFWYRQQPGQSLTLIATANQGSEATYESGFVIDKFPISRPNLTFSTLTVSNMSPEDSSIYLCSATGQGYGYTFGSGTRLTVV.

This chain joins TRBV12-5 and TRBJ1-5, with no clear D. V lost 1 base and J lost 5, with 3 bases in between. Germline loops: CDR1 LGHNT, CDR2 FRNRAP. The CDR3 covers 12 residues. CDR3: CASGLGYQPQHF. CDR3 sequence (DNA): TGTGCTAGTGGTTTGGGATATCAGCCCCAGCATTTT.

Ten or more counts support this clonotype. The chain uses TRBV10-3 and TRBJ2-3, with 8 bases lining up with TRBD2. Germline trimming cut 8 bases from V and 3 bases from J; bases unmatched to any gene: 4. There are 13 residues in the CDR3. The germline V gene encodes CDR1 ENHRY and CDR2 SYGVKD. Here the CDR3 reads CAILAGGTDTQYF. CDR3 nucleotide sequence: TGTGCCATCCTGGCGGGGGGAACAGATACGCAGTATTTT.

This chain joins TRBV29-1 and TRBJ2-1; D gene uncertain. The CDR3 sequence is 14 residues long. Deletions cut 3 bases from V and 9 bases from J, with 18 bases between. Germline assignment: CDR1 SQVTM and CDR2 ANQGSEA. CDR3: CSVDDGPFGREQFF. Here the CDR3 DNA reads TGCAGCGTTGATGACGGTCCATTTGGCCGTGAGCAGTTCTTC.

V is TRBV7-8 and J is TRBJ2-2, with D possibly being TRBD2 (6 bases). The CDR3 extends over 13 amino acids. Looked up from germline, CDR1 is SGHVS and CDR2 is FQNEAQ. V was cut by 0 bases and J by 8 bases, with 7 bases left in between. The CDR3 sequence is CASSLALAGELFF. CDR3 DNA: TGTGCCAGCAGCTTAGCCCTAGCGGGGGAGCTGTTTTTT.

This chain links TRBV12-3 or TRBV12-4 with TRBJ2-7; D may be TRBD1 (6 bases). The CDR3 totals 17 residues. V was shortened by 5 bases and J by 2 bases, with 22 bases between the two germline ends. The CDR3: CASSPELGAGAPYEQYF. DNA for the CDR3: TGTGCCAGCAGTCCGGAGCTTGGGGCAGGGGCTCCCTACGAGCAGTACTTC.

In its sample, this clonotype was seen a few times. The gene calls are TRBV5-5 and TRBJ1-4; 9 bases are shared with TRBD1. Per the germline V gene, CDR1 is SGHKS and CDR2 is YYEKEE (reference sequence). The CDR3 is 17 amino acids. Trimming took 3 bases from V and 7 from J; bases not matched to a gene: 13. CDR3 nucleotides: TGTGCCAGCAGCTATGGGACAGGGTCCTTCAGAGGTGAAAAACTGTTTTTT. It is translated as CASSYGTGSFRGEKLFF.

The chain uses TRBV20-1 and TRBJ1-6; TRBD1 matches at 7 bases. The V segment lost 1 base and the J segment 8 bases; nucleotides outside the gene matches: 2. Germline CDR1 DFQATT, CDR2 SNEGSKA (reference sequence). The CDR3 contains 13 residues. CDR3 sequence: CSARGQGHSPLHF. DNA of the CDR3: TGCAGTGCTAGAGGACAGGGTCATTCACCCCTCCACTTT.

V gene TRBV27 combines with J gene TRBJ2-2; D unresolved. Germline V gives CDR1 MNHEY, CDR2 SMNVEV (reference sequence). The length of the CDR3 is 13 residues. V was trimmed by 5 bases and J by 1 base, leaving 5 bases between them. CDR3 DNA: TGTGCCAGCAGTCAGATGAACACCGGGGAGCTGTTTTTT. Translated: CASSQMNTGELFF.

The rearrangement links TRBV12-3 or TRBV12-4 to TRBJ2-7; 13 bases are a match to TRBD2. Unmatched junction bases numbered 5, after V lost 6 bases and J lost 3 bases. The CDR3 covers 15 residues. The CDR3 nucleotides read TGTGCCAGCAGGTCCGGGACTAGCGGGAACTACGAGCAGTACTTC. Translated: CASRSGTSGNYEQYF.

There are a few counts of this clonotype. CDR3 nucleotides: TGTGCCAGCAGCCAAGATCTCGCCCGATCCTATGGCTACACCTTC. Protein: CASSQDLARSYGYTF. The chain uses TRBV4-2 and TRBJ1-2; D gene uncertain. With 0 bases removed from V and 4 bases from J, the gap between germline ends came to 12 bases. Germline-derived CDR1 and CDR2 are LGHNA and YNFKEQ. There are 15 residues in the CDR3.

This clonotype has just a few counts. The chain links TRBV27 to TRBJ2-7; possible D gene TRBD1, 6 bases. Trimming stripped 5 bases from V and 2 bases from J, with 13 bases between. The CDR3 length is 14 residues. Germline assignment: CDR1 MNHEY and CDR2 SMNVEV (reference sequence). The CDR3 region is CASSPLQGAYEQYF. In DNA, the CDR3 is TGTGCCAGCAGTCCGTTACAGGGCGCCTACGAGCAGTACTTC.

This clonotype came up a few times. The chain carries TRBV3-1 and TRBJ2-3; 9 nucleotides agree with TRBD2. The CDR3 runs to 17 residues. With V trimmed by 4 bases and J by 2 bases, 10 bases remained unmatched. The germline V gene encodes CDR1 LGHDT and CDR2 YNNKEL (reference sequence). This chain's CDR3 is CASSRYLAGTSTDTQYF. The CDR3 region has the DNA TGTGCCAGCAGCCGATATCTAGCGGGGACCTCCACAGATACGCAGTATTTT.

This clonotype has only one observation. This chain links TRBV14 with TRBJ2-7; no reliable D call. Trimming took 1 base from V and 7 from J, leaving 11 bases between them. Germline assignment: CDR1 SGHDN and CDR2 FVKESK. The CDR3 covers 13 residues. CDR3 sequence reads: CASSQGRPREQYF. The CDR3 nucleotides read TGTGCCAGCAGCCAAGGGCGGCCTAGGGAGCAGTACTTC. Variable domain in full (rest from reference TRBV14 and TRBJ2-7): EAGVTQFPSHSVIEKGQTVTLRCDPISGHDNLYWYRRVMGKEIKFLLHFVKESKQDESGMPNNRFLAERTGGTYSTLKVQPAELEDSGVYFCASSQGRPREQYFGPGTRLTVT.

The chain combines TRBV28 with TRBJ2-7; possibly TRBD1 for D (5 bases). The germline V gene has CDR1 MDHEN and CDR2 SYDVKM. The CDR3 extends over 14 amino acids. The ends were cut back, 6 bases at V and 5 bases at J, with 17 bases in the middle. The CDR3 region is CASSPTPRGNEQYF. The CDR3 nucleotides are TGTGCCAGCAGCCCCACCCCAAGGGGAAACGAGCAGTACTTC. The full variable domain, its missing parts supplied by reference TRBV28 and TRBJ2-7, is DVKVTQSSRYLVKRTGEKVFLECVQDMDHENMFWYRQDPGLGLRLIYFSYDVKMKEKGDIPEGYSVSREKKERFSLILESASTNQTSMYLCASSPTPRGNEQYFGPGTRLTVT.

The table lists this clonotype with many counts. This chain joins TRBV6-5 and TRBJ1-6, with D unresolved. Trimming took 4 bases from V and 5 from J, leaving 6 bases between them. The CDR3 is 13 residues long. CDR1 is MNHEY and CDR2 is SVGAGI in the germline V gene. CDR3 residues: CASSFGNNSPLHF. The CDR3 bases are TGTGCCAGCAGTTTTGGCAATAATTCACCCCTCCACTTT.

This clonotype has a handful of counts. The V gene is TRBV4-3, the J gene TRBJ2-2, with D possibly matching TRBD2 (6 bases). Germline V CDR1 and CDR2: LGHNA, YSLEER. This CDR3 comprises 16 residues. V was clipped by 1 base and J by 3 bases, with 12 bases between them. The CDR3 reads CASSQAGGIYTGELFF. As DNA, the CDR3 is TGCGCCAGCAGCCAAGCGGGCGGGATCTACACCGGGGAGCTGTTTTTT.

The V call is TRBV18, the J call TRBJ1-2; D might be TRBD1 (5 bases). CDR1 and CDR2 (germline): KGHSH, LQKENI. V gave up 3 bases and J gave up 1 base, with 15 bases separating them. CDR3 size: 16 residues. CDR3 nucleotide sequence: TGTGCCAGCTCACCTACCGACAGTATATTTAACTATGGCTACACCTTC. Its translation is CASSPTDSIFNYGYTF. Full variable domain (missing parts from reference TRBV18 and TRBJ1-2): NAGVMQNPRHLVRRRGQEARLRCSPMKGHSHVYWYRQLPEEGLKFMVYLQKENIIDESGMPKERFSAEFPKEGPSILRIQQVVRGDSAAYFCASSPTDSIFNYGYTFGSGTRLTVV.

The rearrangement links TRBV28 to TRBJ2-7; 8 nucleotides agree with TRBD1. Per the germline V gene, CDR1 is MDHEN and CDR2 is SYDVKM. The length of the CDR3 is 15 residues. The junction had 12 bases not matched to a gene; V was cut back by 8 bases and J by 3 bases. The CDR3 is CASQSRQGAVYEQYF. The CDR3 DNA follows: TGTGCCAGCCAAAGTAGGCAGGGGGCGGTCTACGAGCAGTACTTC.

The genes are TRBV6-1 and TRBJ1-2, with D perhaps matching TRBD1 (5 bases). The CDR3 totals 16 residues. V lost 2 bases, J lost 0 bases, and 13 bases lay in between. CDR1 and CDR2 from the germline V gene are MNHNS and SASEGT. The DNA for the CDR3 is TGTGCCAGCAGTGAATGGCCTACAGGTGCTAACTATGGCTACACCTTC. This sequence encodes CASSEWPTGANYGYTF.

This clonotype was detected only a few times. The V and J genes are TRBV7-6 and TRBJ1-6; 7 bases match TRBD1. V trimming: 1 base; J trimming: 10 bases; junction bases outside the gene matches: 4. The CDR3 loop spans 14 amino acids. Germline V gene sequence: CDR1 SGHVS, CDR2 FNYEAQ. The CDR3 region has the DNA TGTGCCAGCAGCTTAGGGACAGGAGACTCACCCCTCCACTTT. This translates into CASSLGTGDSPLHF.

This clonotype was observed many times. The chain carries TRBV29-1 and TRBJ2-5; D gene ambiguous. CDR3 size: 14 residues. V was trimmed by 7 bases and J by 3 bases, leaving 18 bases between them. Looked up from germline, CDR1 is SQVTM and CDR2 is ANQGSEA. The CDR3 spells CSADVTAPKETQYF. The CDR3, as DNA: TGCAGCGCCGACGTGACTGCCCCTAAAGAGACCCAGTACTTC.

Only a few counts were recorded for this clonotype. The chain links TRBV3-1 to TRBJ1-2; TRBD1 is a possible D gene (5 bases). Per the germline V gene, CDR1 is LGHDT and CDR2 is YNNKEL (reference sequence). This CDR3 region has 13 residues. The germline V and J ends were trimmed by 0 bases and 7 bases, with 9 bases remaining between them. The CDR3 nucleotides are TGTGCCAGCAGCCAAGAAGCAGGGTCTGGCTACACCTTC. Amino acids: CASSQEAGSGYTF.

This clonotype came up a few times. CDR3 in amino acids: CSASSRRVVNHGDQPQHF. The CDR3, as DNA: TGCAGTGCTAGTAGTCGCAGGGTGGTAAATCATGGAGATCAGCCCCAGCATTTT. The V call is TRBV20-1, the J call TRBJ1-5; possible D gene TRBD1, 5 bases. The CDR3 is 18 amino acids. The germline gives CDR1 DFQATT, CDR2 SNEGSKA (reference sequence). V lost 3 bases and J lost 5, with 26 bases in between.

The count of this clonotype is one. The rearrangement links TRBV2 to TRBJ1-1, with a tentative D call TRBD1 (5 bases). Germline V gene lookup returns CDR1 SNHLY and CDR2 FYNNEI. The CDR3 contains 13 residues. V lost 10 bases and J 1 base, leaving 13 bases between the germline ends. The CDR3 here is CATRGNPNTEAFF. The CDR3 bases are TGTGCCACCCGGGGCAACCCGAACACTGAAGCTTTCTTT.